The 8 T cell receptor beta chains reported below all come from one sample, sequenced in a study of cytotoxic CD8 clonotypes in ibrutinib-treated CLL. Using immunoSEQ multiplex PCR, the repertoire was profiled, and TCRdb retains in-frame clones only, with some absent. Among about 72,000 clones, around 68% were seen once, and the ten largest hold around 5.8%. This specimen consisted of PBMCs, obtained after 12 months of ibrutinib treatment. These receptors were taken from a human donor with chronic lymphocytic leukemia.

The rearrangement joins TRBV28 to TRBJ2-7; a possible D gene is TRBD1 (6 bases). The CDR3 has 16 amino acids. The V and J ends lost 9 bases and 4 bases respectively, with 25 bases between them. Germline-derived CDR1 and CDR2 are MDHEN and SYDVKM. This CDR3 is CASRGLADPRQYEQYF. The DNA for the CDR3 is TGTGCCAGTAGGGGGTTAGCCGACCCTAGACAATACGAGCAGTACTTC.

CDR3 bases: TGTGCCAGCAGACTCATGGGTGGTGGGACTGAAGCTTTCTTT. This encodes CASRLMGGGTEAFF. The chain carries TRBV6-5 and TRBJ1-1; D ambiguous. From germline, CDR1 is MNHEY and CDR2 SVGAGI. With 6 bases removed from V and 5 bases from J, the gap between germline ends came to 16 bases. CDR3 size: 14 residues.

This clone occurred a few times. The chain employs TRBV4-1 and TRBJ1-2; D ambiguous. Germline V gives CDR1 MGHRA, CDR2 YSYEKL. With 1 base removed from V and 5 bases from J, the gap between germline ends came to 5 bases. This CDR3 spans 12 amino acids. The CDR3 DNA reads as TGCGCCAGCAGCCAAGTTGGATATGGCTACACCTTC. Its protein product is CASSQVGYGYTF.

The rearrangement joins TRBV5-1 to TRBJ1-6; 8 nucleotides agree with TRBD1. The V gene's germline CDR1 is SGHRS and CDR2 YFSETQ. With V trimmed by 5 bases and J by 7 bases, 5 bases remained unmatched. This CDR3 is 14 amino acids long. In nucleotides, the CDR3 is TGCGCCAGCAGGCCGGGACAGGAAAATTCACCCCTCCACTTT. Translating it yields CASRPGQENSPLHF. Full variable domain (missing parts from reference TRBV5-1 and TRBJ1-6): KAGVTQTPRYLIKTRGQQVTLSCSPISGHRSVSWYQQTPGQGLQFLFEYFSETQRNKGNFPGRFSGRQFSNSRSEMNVSTLELGDSALYLCASRPGQENSPLHFGNGTRLTVT.

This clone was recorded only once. The CDR3 protein is CASSQDYNEQFF. The CDR3 bases are TGTGCCAGCAGCCAAGACTACAATGAGCAGTTCTTC. The V and J genes are TRBV5-4 and TRBJ2-1; D gene ambiguous. Trimming removed 4 bases at V and 3 bases at J, with 5 bases between. Germline loops: CDR1 SGHNT, CDR2 YYREEE (reference sequence). This CDR3 has 12 amino acids.

The CDR3 reads CASSPGGEQYF. The CDR3 DNA reads as TGTGCCAGCAGCCCCGGGGGAGAGCAGTACTTC. The chain combines TRBV7-6 with TRBJ2-7; D possibly corresponds to TRBD2 (6 bases). V lost 5 bases and J 7 bases, leaving 9 bases between the germline ends. Germline CDR1 and CDR2: SGHVS and FNYEAQ. This CDR3 comprises 11 residues.

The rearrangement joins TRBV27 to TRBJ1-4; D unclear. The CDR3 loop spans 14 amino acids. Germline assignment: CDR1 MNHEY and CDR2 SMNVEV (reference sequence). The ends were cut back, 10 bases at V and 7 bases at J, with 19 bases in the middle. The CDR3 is CATGFSARAEKLFF. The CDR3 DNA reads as TGTGCCACCGGCTTTAGCGCGAGGGCTGAAAAACTGTTTTTT.

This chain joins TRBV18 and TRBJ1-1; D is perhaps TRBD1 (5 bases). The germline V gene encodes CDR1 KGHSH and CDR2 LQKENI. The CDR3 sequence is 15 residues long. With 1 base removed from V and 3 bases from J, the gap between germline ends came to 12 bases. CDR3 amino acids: CASSPLTGGDTEAFF. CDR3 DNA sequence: TGTGCCAGCTCACCACTAACGGGGGGGGACACTGAAGCTTTCTTT.